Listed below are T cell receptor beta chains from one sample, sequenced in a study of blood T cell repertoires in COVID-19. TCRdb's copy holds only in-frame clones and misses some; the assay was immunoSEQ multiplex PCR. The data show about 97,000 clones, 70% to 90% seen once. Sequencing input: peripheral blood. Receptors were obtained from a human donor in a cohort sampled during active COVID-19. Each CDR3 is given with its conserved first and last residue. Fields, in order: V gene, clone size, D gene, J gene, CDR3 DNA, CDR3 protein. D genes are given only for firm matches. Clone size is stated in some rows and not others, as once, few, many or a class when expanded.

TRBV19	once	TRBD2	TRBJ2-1	TGTGCCAGTAGTATTGAGTCGGGAGGGTACAATGAGCAGTTCTTC	CASSIESGGYNEQFF
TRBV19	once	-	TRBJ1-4	TGTGCCAGTAGCGGGACCGGAGGGACTGAAAAACTGTTTTTT	CASSGTGGTEKLFF
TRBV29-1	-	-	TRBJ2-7	TGCAGCGTTGAGGGCATCTCCTACGAGCAGTACTTC	CSVEGISYEQYF
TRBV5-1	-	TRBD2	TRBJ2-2	TGCGCCAGCAGCTTAATGGCGGGAGGGCACACCGGGGAGCTGTTTTTT	CASSLMAGGHTGELFF
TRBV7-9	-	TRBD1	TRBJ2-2	TGTGCCAGCAGCTCGGACAGGGGGCAGGAGCGGTACACCGGGGAGCTGTTTTTT	CASSSDRGQERYTGELFF
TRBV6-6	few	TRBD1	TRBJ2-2	TGTGCCAGCAGTGGATCCGGACAGGGGGGTCCAGGCTTGGTTCCCGGGGAGCTGTTTTTT	CASSGSGQGGPGLVPGELFF
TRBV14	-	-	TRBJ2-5	TGTGCCAGCAGCCAAACTAGAGGAGAGACCCAGTACTTC	CASSQTRGETQYF
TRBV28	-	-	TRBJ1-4	TGTGCCAGCCACTCGAGCGGAGCTAATGAAAAACTGTTTTTT	CASHSSGANEKLFF
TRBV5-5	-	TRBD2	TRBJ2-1	TGTGCCAGCAGCTTGAATATGGGACTAGCGGGAGATGAGCAGTTCTTC	CASSLNMGLAGDEQFF
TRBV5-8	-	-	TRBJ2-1	TGTGCCAGCAGCGCGGGACCTCTAAAAACCTCCTACAATGAGCAGTTCTTC	CASSAGPLKTSYNEQFF
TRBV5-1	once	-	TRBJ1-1	TGCGCCAGCAGCTTGGGACAGCCGAACACTGAAGCTTTCTTT	CASSLGQPNTEAFF
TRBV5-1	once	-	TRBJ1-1	TGCGCCAGCAGTTCGGGACTCTTGAACACTGAAGCTTTCTTT	CASSSGLLNTEAFF
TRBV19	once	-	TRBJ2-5	TGTGCCAGTAGTATCTTCCTCCAAGAGACCCAGTACTTC	CASSIFLQETQYF
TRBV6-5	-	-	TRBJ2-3	TGTGCCAGCAGTTACTCGTCGGGGTCCGGCACAGATACGCAGTATTTT	CASSYSSGSGTDTQYF
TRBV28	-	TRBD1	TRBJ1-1	TGTGCCAGCAACTTCAGGGGGGAAGAGGCTGAAGCTTTCTTT	CASNFRGEEAEAFF
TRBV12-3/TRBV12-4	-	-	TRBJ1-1	TGTGCCAGCAGTTTAGTGGCGAACACTGAAGCTTTCTTT	CASSLVANTEAFF
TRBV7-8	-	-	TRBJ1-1	TGTGCCAGCAGCTCGCACGTGAGGGAGGAAGCTTTCTTT	CASSSHVREEAFF
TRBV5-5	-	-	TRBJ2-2	TGTGCCAGCAGCTTGCATCGAGAAACCGGGGAGCTGTTTTTT	CASSLHRETGELFF
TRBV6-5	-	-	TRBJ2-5	TGTGCCAGTCGAGGGGGTCCAGGGACCCAGTACTTC	CASRGGPGTQYF
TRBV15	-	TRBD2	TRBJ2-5	TGTGCCACCAGCAGAGATAAGCTAGCGGGAGTAAGGCAAGAGACCCAGTACTTC	CATSRDKLAGVRQETQYF
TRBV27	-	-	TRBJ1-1	TGTGCCAGCAGTTTATCAGTCCGCGGGCACACTGAAGCTTTCTTT	CASSLSVRGHTEAFF
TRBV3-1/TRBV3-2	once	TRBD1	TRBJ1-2	TGTGCCAGCAGCCTGGGACAGGGGGCGCGGGGCTACACCTTC	CASSLGQGARGYTF
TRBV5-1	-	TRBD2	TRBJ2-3	TGCGCCAGCAGCCTTGGGACTAGCGACACAGATACGCAGTATTTT	CASSLGTSDTDTQYF
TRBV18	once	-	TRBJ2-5	TGTGCCAGCTCACCACCGTCGGGCGGGGAGACCCAGTACTTC	CASSPPSGGETQYF